One T cell receptor (beta chain) is described in this entry. Antigen: not known. From germline, CDR1 is LGHNA and CDR2 YSLEER. The CDR3 spans 16 residues. V dropped 4 bases and J dropped 4 bases, with 19 bases sitting between them. This sample is part of a study of cytomegalovirus exposure and HLA in healthy donors. Findings and limits, study-wide: The study flagged some 170 TCR beta chains as cytomegalovirus-associated.

TCRdb keeps only in-frame clones here, not all; method: immunoSEQ multiplex PCR. The sample carries 150,000 to 200,000 clones, approximately 87% recorded once. V gene TRBV4-3 combines with J gene TRBJ1-2, with D maybe TRBD1 (5 bases). The TCR was taken from a woman in her twenties or thirties in good health and CMV-seronegative. Sample: PBMCs. The chain's CDR3 is CASSPSVGDGAYGYTF. The CDR3 bases are TGCGCCAGCAGCCCCTCGGTCGGGGACGGCGCCTATGGCTACACCTTC.